These T cell receptor beta chains were read from a single sample in a study of blood T cell repertoires in COVID-19. Sequenced by immunoSEQ multiplex PCR; TCRdb stores in-frame clones only, minus some. The data hold 150,000 to 200,000 clones, with 85% to 95% observed a single time. The sequencing sample was made of peripheral blood. The receptors derive from a woman aged 60 to 75 with COVID-19, enrolled during active disease. Each CDR3 is given with its conserved first and last residue. The D gene is left open where the match is weak. Rows give clone size only sometimes, using once, few, many, or a class for an expanded clone.

NA | TRBD2 | TRBJ2-5 | TRBV13 | TGTGCCAGCAGCTTAAGACTAGCGGGGGGGGAGACCCAGTACTTC | CASSLRLAGGETQYF
NA | NA | TRBJ2-5 | TRBV24-1 | TGTGCCACCAGTGATTTTATATCGGGCCAAGAGACCCAGTACTTC | CATSDFISGQETQYF
NA | TRBD1 | TRBJ1-2 | TRBV2 | TGTGCCAGCAGTGAAGTGGGGACAGGGGGCAGAGGCTACACCTTC | CASSEVGTGGRGYTF
NA | TRBD1 | TRBJ1-2 | TRBV9 | TGTGCCAGCAGCGCCGACAGGGAGTATGGCTACACCTTC | CASSADREYGYTF
NA | NA | TRBJ1-3 | TRBV19 | TGTGCCAGTAGTAGCATCCAGCGTTTGACAGTCGGAAACACCATATATTTT | CASSSIQRLTVGNTIYF
NA | TRBD1 | TRBJ1-2 | TRBV9 | TGTGCCAGCAGCGGAGGACAGGGATACTATGGCTACACCTTC | CASSGGQGYYGYTF
NA | TRBD1 | TRBJ1-5 | TRBV2 | TGTGCCAGCAGTGAATTGTGGGACAGCAGTAATAGGGCCCAGCATTTT | CASSELWDSSNRAQHF
NA | NA | TRBJ2-2 | TRBV15 | TGTGCCACCAGAAAAGACACATTTACGAACACCGGGGAGCTGTTTTTT | CATRKDTFTNTGELFF
NA | TRBD2 | TRBJ2-1 | TRBV7-2 | TGTGCCAGCAGCTTAGCGTTGGCTAGCGGGGGGATTGAGCAGTTCTTC | CASSLALASGGIEQFF
NA | NA | TRBJ1-1 | TRBV18 | TGTGCCAGCTCACCCGTAAAGAACACTGAAGCTTTCTTT | CASSPVKNTEAFF
once | NA | TRBJ2-2 | TRBV3-1/TRBV3-2 | TGTGCCAGCAGCCAAGGCAGGGTAGGCACCGGGGAGCTGTTTTTT | CASSQGRVGTGELFF
NA | NA | TRBJ2-2 | TRBV7-7 | TGTGCTAGCAGCATTCAGTTGGACACCGGGGAGCTGTTTTTT | CASSIQLDTGELFF
NA | TRBD2 | TRBJ2-1 | TRBV7-2 | TGTGCCAGCAGCTTACGGGCTAGCGGGGGTAGGGATGAGCAGTTCTTC | CASSLRASGGRDEQFF
once | TRBD1 | TRBJ2-3 | TRBV18 | TGTGCCACCCCACAGACGGGACAGCCAACAGATACGCAGTATTTT | CATPQTGQPTDTQYF
NA | NA | TRBJ1-1 | TRBV5-4 | TGTGCCAGCAGCTTGGCCCGACAGAACACTGAAGCTTTCTTT | CASSLARQNTEAFF
NA | NA | TRBJ1-1 | TRBV7-9 | TGTGCCAGCAGCTTAGCCGGCAGGGCTGAAGCTTTCTTT | CASSLAGRAEAFF
NA | NA | TRBJ2-1 | TRBV7-2 | TGTGCCAGCAGCTTCCCCCCAGGGATCAATGAGCAGTTCTTC | CASSFPPGINEQFF
NA | NA | TRBJ2-3 | TRBV19 | TGTGCCAGTAGTGTTAGCCAATGGTCAGATACGCAGTATTTT | CASSVSQWSDTQYF
NA | TRBD1 | TRBJ1-2 | TRBV30 | TGTGCCTGGACCGGGACAGCCTATGGCTACACCTTC | CAWTGTAYGYTF
NA | NA | TRBJ2-5 | TRBV5-1 | TGCGCCAGCAGCTTGGTCCCTGGGGAGGAGACCCAGTACTTC | CASSLVPGEETQYF
NA | TRBD1 | TRBJ2-7 | TRBV5-5 | TGTGCCAGCAGCTGGGGACAGGGCAAAGTCCACGAGCAGTACTTC | CASSWGQGKVHEQYF
NA | NA | TRBJ2-2 | TRBV19 | TGTGCCAGTAGTAGATACAGGGTAGGGACCGGGGAGCTGTTTTTT | CASSRYRVGTGELFF
NA | NA | TRBJ2-1 | TRBV7-9 | TGTGCCAGCAGCATCAGGGATTACAATGAGCAGTTCTTC | CASSIRDYNEQFF
NA | TRBD1 | TRBJ1-1 | TRBV19 | TGTGCCAGTACCGGGACAGGAGATTTGAACACTGAAGCTTTCTTT | CASTGTGDLNTEAFF
NA | TRBD1 | TRBJ2-2 | TRBV5-1 | TGCGCCAGCAGCTTGGACGGACAGGGGCGGACCGGGGAGCTGTTTTTT | CASSLDGQGRTGELFF
NA | TRBD1 | TRBJ2-5 | TRBV5-4 | TGTGCCAGCAGCCCGGACAGGGTCGAGACCCAGTACTTC | CASSPDRVETQYF